This T cell receptor beta chain was sequenced in a study of neoadjuvant anti-PD-1 for oral cavity cancer. The overall study: Around day 43, patients without progression received a fourth nivolumab dose before surgery.

The patients had HPV-negative, locally advanced oral cavity squamous cell carcinoma. CDR1 KGHSH and CDR2 LQKENI come from the germline V gene. The V and J ends lost 5 bases and 3 bases respectively, with 10 bases between them. The CDR3 extends over 14 amino acids. Some clones are missing from TCRdb's copy, which holds only in-frame ones; the method was immunoSEQ multiplex PCR. The sample contains about 7,200 clones, 74% of which appear only once. The chain joins TRBV18 to TRBJ2-2; D remains ambiguous. The material sequenced was PBMCs, taken before nivolumab (anti-PD-1) treatment. The receptor was isolated from a person between 35 and 79 years old with oral cavity squamous cell carcinoma. The CDR3 region has the DNA TGTGCCAGCTCAGGTCAATTCGACACCGGGGAGCTGTTTTTT. It encodes CASSGQFDTGELFF.